This T cell receptor (beta chain) was recorded in a study of human T cells and chemical hapten exposure. Looking at the study overall: Readings were taken at 6 days from patch tests that had applied 0.01% DPC to the upper back. TCR yields per sample varied, mainly owing to small pooled library volume differences.

This clonotype was counted at least ten times. Regarding time point: pre-sensitization, week 0. The treatment here: therapeutic diphenylcyclopropenone sensitization with weekly scalp DPC. CDR1 MDHEN and CDR2 SYDVKM come from the germline V gene. Trimming cost V 7 bases and J 2 bases, with 15 bases left between them. The CDR3 has 15 residues. It was the library that attached unique molecular identifiers to individual cDNA molecules. In the authors' methods: Per sample, the median was around 96,000 TCRs, with values from about 24,000 to 680,000. Via MiXCR, TCRdb re-called the RACE reads, giving one row per CDR3 protein. The V and J calls were not made by the authors but by TCRdb's processing. This repertoire shows over 300,000 distinct CDR3 sequences, roughly 4.6% found once; its top ten account for approximately 2.8%.

The rearrangement joins TRBV28 to TRBJ1-5; a weak D match, TRBD1 (5 bases). This sequence was found in a woman aged 45-65 years with alopecia areata. Some clones in this sample may be carry-over from other donors' samples. Sequenced here: whole blood, sampled in connection with sensitization to the hapten diphenylcyclopropenone (DPC). CDR3 loop: CASTARGGGNQPQHF. CDR3 nucleotides: TGTGCCAGCACCGCGCGAGGAGGGGGCAATCAGCCCCAGCATTTT.